The rows below give T cell receptor beta chains drawn from one sample of a study of blood T cells in healthy people across ages. TCRdb processed the 5' RACE reads anew with MiXCR; each CDR3 protein has one entry. The sample contains just under 750,000 distinct CDR3 sequences, over 20% of which appear only once. The sample was blood. These TCRs come from a man aged 65 to 79 in good health. Both conserved end residues are part of each CDR3. The D gene is left open where the match is weak. Size is stated for part of the rows, as once, few or many counts, or as a class when the clone is expanded.

d_gene: -; j_gene: TRBJ2-3; len: 16; v_gene: TRBV5-1; abundance: few; CDR3nt: TGCGCCAGCAGCCGAGGGCGAGGGTATGAGAGAGATACGCAGTATTTT; CDR3aa: CASSRGRGYERDTQYF
d_gene: -; j_gene: TRBJ2-1; len: 14; v_gene: TRBV24-1; abundance: -; CDR3nt: TGTGCCACCAGGGATACCGGGACTGGAAATGAGCAGTTCTTC; CDR3aa: CATRDTGTGNEQFF
d_gene: TRBD1; j_gene: TRBJ1-4; len: 15; v_gene: TRBV29-1; abundance: -; CDR3nt: TGCAGCGTTGCCGGACAGGGGGCAACTAATGAAAAACTGTTTTTT; CDR3aa: CSVAGQGATNEKLFF
d_gene: -; j_gene: TRBJ1-2; len: 14; v_gene: TRBV30; abundance: -; CDR3nt: TGTGCCTGGAGTTCAAATACTGGATGGTATGGCTACACCTTC; CDR3aa: CAWSSNTGWYGYTF
d_gene: -; j_gene: TRBJ2-5; len: 13; v_gene: TRBV6-5; abundance: -; CDR3nt: TGTGCCAGCAGTTACGGGGATCGAGAGACCCAGTACTTC; CDR3aa: CASSYGDRETQYF
d_gene: -; j_gene: TRBJ2-7; len: 16; v_gene: TRBV3-1; abundance: -; CDR3nt: TGTGCCAGCAGCCAAGGTTTGAGAACAAAACCCTACGAGCAGTACTTC; CDR3aa: CASSQGLRTKPYEQYF
d_gene: TRBD1; j_gene: TRBJ2-3; len: 12; v_gene: TRBV5-1; abundance: -; CDR3nt: TGCGCCAGCAGCCCGGGGACAGAAGTTAAGTATTTT; CDR3aa: CASSPGTEVKYF
d_gene: -; j_gene: TRBJ2-6; len: 13; v_gene: TRBV29-1; abundance: many; CDR3nt: TGCAGCGTTGATCTCTCTGGGGCCAACGCCCTGACTTTC; CDR3aa: CSVDLSGANALTF
d_gene: -; j_gene: TRBJ2-2; len: 14; v_gene: TRBV9; abundance: few; CDR3nt: TGTGCCAGCAGCGTTACCGTAAACACCGGGGAGCTGTTTTTT; CDR3aa: CASSVTVNTGELFF
d_gene: TRBD1; j_gene: TRBJ1-1; len: 11; v_gene: TRBV19; abundance: few; CDR3nt: TGTGCCAGTCAGACAGGGTTGGGTTCTTTCTTT; CDR3aa: CASQTGLGSFF
d_gene: TRBD1; j_gene: TRBJ1-2; len: 14; v_gene: TRBV4-2; abundance: -; CDR3nt: TGTGCCAGTACGGGGACAGGGTCTAACTATGGCTACACCTTC; CDR3aa: CASTGTGSNYGYTF
d_gene: TRBD2; j_gene: TRBJ2-3; len: 17; v_gene: TRBV5-1; abundance: few; CDR3nt: TGCGCCAGCAGCTTGGAAGCTGCCGGGACTACCCGGAGTACGCAGTATTTT; CDR3aa: CASSLEAAGTTRSTQYF
d_gene: -; j_gene: TRBJ1-2; len: 14; v_gene: TRBV3-1; abundance: -; CDR3nt: TGTGCCAGCAGCCCGGACAGAACGCCTGGCCACGGGGACTTC; CDR3aa: CASSPDRTPGHGDF
d_gene: TRBD2; j_gene: TRBJ2-7; len: 14; v_gene: TRBV12-3/TRBV12-4; abundance: few; CDR3nt: TGTGCCAGCAGCCAGACTAGCGGCGAGTACGAGCAGTACTTC; CDR3aa: CASSQTSGEYEQYF
d_gene: -; j_gene: TRBJ2-7; len: 14; v_gene: TRBV6-6; abundance: -; CDR3nt: TGTGCCAGCAGCGCGGGATCGAAATCCTACGAGCAGTACTTC; CDR3aa: CASSAGSKSYEQYF
d_gene: -; j_gene: TRBJ2-3; len: 13; v_gene: TRBV27; abundance: few; CDR3nt: TGTGCCATTCAGGATAGGGGGACAGATACGCAGTATTTT; CDR3aa: CAIQDRGTDTQYF
d_gene: -; j_gene: TRBJ2-5; len: 12; v_gene: TRBV20-1; abundance: many; CDR3nt: TGCAGTGCCGGACGGGTAAAAGAGACCCAGTACTTC; CDR3aa: CSAGRVKETQYF
d_gene: TRBD2; j_gene: TRBJ2-5; len: 17; v_gene: TRBV7-3; abundance: many; CDR3nt: TGTGCCAGCAGCTTGCAGAGACTAGCGGCGTACCAAGAGACCCAGTACTTC; CDR3aa: CASSLQRLAAYQETQYF
d_gene: -; j_gene: TRBJ2-2; len: 17; v_gene: TRBV7-9; abundance: -; CDR3nt: TGTGCCAGCAGCCCTCCCCAGGGAGTTAGGGGCACCGGGGAGCTGTTTTTT; CDR3aa: CASSPPQGVRGTGELFF
d_gene: -; j_gene: TRBJ2-4; len: 12; v_gene: TRBV29-1; abundance: few; CDR3nt: TGCAGCGTCTTTGTTTCGGGTAACATTCAGTACTTC; CDR3aa: CSVFVSGNIQYF
d_gene: -; j_gene: TRBJ2-1; len: 14; v_gene: TRBV24-1; abundance: -; CDR3nt: TGTGCCACCAGTGACCGGAGTTCCTACAATGAGCAGTTCTTC; CDR3aa: CATSDRSSYNEQFF
d_gene: TRBD1; j_gene: TRBJ1-2; len: 15; v_gene: TRBV6-6; abundance: -; CDR3nt: TGTGCCAGCAGTGCATCAAGGGACAGGGGGTCTGGCTACACCTTC; CDR3aa: CASSASRDRGSGYTF
d_gene: -; j_gene: TRBJ1-3; len: 15; v_gene: TRBV6-5; abundance: many; CDR3nt: TGTGCCAGCAGTTACTCGGGCGGGTCCCGAAACACCATATATTTT; CDR3aa: CASSYSGGSRNTIYF
d_gene: -; j_gene: TRBJ1-1; len: 14; v_gene: TRBV7-2; abundance: -; CDR3nt: TGTGCCAGCAGCCGACCCCCCATGAACACTGAAGCTTTCTTT; CDR3aa: CASSRPPMNTEAFF
d_gene: -; j_gene: TRBJ2-3; len: 14; v_gene: TRBV14; abundance: few; CDR3nt: TGTGCCAGCATAAAGGTGGCTAGCACAGATACGCAGTATTTT; CDR3aa: CASIKVASTDTQYF
d_gene: -; j_gene: TRBJ1-4; len: 15; v_gene: TRBV3-1; abundance: few; CDR3nt: TGTGCCAGCAGCCAAGAATGGGGGCTGGAGGAAAAACTGTTTTTT; CDR3aa: CASSQEWGLEEKLFF
d_gene: -; j_gene: TRBJ2-5; len: 12; v_gene: TRBV3-1; abundance: few; CDR3nt: TGTGCCAGCAGCCAAGGGTCCGGTGCTAGGTTCTTC; CDR3aa: CASSQGSGARFF
d_gene: -; j_gene: TRBJ1-5; len: 13; v_gene: TRBV16; abundance: -; CDR3nt: TGTGCCAGCAGTCCTACTCTAGATCAGAGACAGCATTTT; CDR3aa: CASSPTLDQRQHF
d_gene: -; j_gene: TRBJ1-2; len: 13; v_gene: TRBV12-3/TRBV12-4; abundance: -; CDR3nt: TGTGCCAGCAGACCAACAGGGAGGGATGGCTACACCTTC; CDR3aa: CASRPTGRDGYTF
d_gene: -; j_gene: TRBJ1-6; len: 14; v_gene: TRBV28; abundance: -; CDR3nt: TGTGCCAGCAGTTGGGGGGTTGGGAGTTCACCCCTCCACTTT; CDR3aa: CASSWGVGSSPLHF
d_gene: TRBD2; j_gene: TRBJ2-5; len: 13; v_gene: TRBV20-1; abundance: -; CDR3nt: TGCAGTGCTAGTTCGGGAGGGGTAGAGACCCAGTACTTC; CDR3aa: CSASSGGVETQYF
d_gene: TRBD1; j_gene: TRBJ2-7; len: 17; v_gene: TRBV7-8; abundance: few; CDR3nt: TGTGCCAGCAGCTTAGGAACCGGGACAGGGGGTCGCGACGAGCAGTACTTC; CDR3aa: CASSLGTGTGGRDEQYF
d_gene: -; j_gene: TRBJ1-4; len: 15; v_gene: TRBV12-3/TRBV12-4; abundance: -; CDR3nt: TGTGCCAGCAGTGGCCGGTGGGGGCTGGGTGAAAAACTGTTTTTT; CDR3aa: CASSGRWGLGEKLFF
d_gene: TRBD1; j_gene: TRBJ1-3; len: 14; v_gene: TRBV20-1; abundance: few; CDR3nt: TGCAGTGCTAACAGGGGCAGCTCTGGAAACACCATATATTTT; CDR3aa: CSANRGSSGNTIYF
d_gene: -; j_gene: TRBJ1-2; len: 11; v_gene: TRBV10-3; abundance: -; CDR3nt: TGTGCCATCAGTGTAGGCGTGGTGCACACCTTC; CDR3aa: CAISVGVVHTF
d_gene: -; j_gene: TRBJ1-4; len: 15; v_gene: TRBV4-2; abundance: many; CDR3nt: TGTGCCAGCAGCCAAGATACCAGGGGAGGAGAAAAACTGTTTTTT; CDR3aa: CASSQDTRGGEKLFF
d_gene: -; j_gene: TRBJ1-4; len: 13; v_gene: TRBV19; abundance: few; CDR3nt: TGTGCCAGTTCGGACAGTCTTAATGAAAAACTGTTTTTT; CDR3aa: CASSDSLNEKLFF
d_gene: -; j_gene: TRBJ2-2; len: 14; v_gene: TRBV7-6; abundance: few; CDR3nt: TGTGCCAGCAGCTTAATCACGAACACCGGGGAGCTGTTTTTT; CDR3aa: CASSLITNTGELFF
d_gene: -; j_gene: TRBJ2-3; len: 15; v_gene: TRBV5-1; abundance: -; CDR3nt: TGCGCCAGCAGCAGGGGTCGGCCCCCCGGAGATACGCAGTATTTT; CDR3aa: CASSRGRPPGDTQYF
d_gene: -; j_gene: TRBJ1-1; len: 11; v_gene: TRBV10-2; abundance: many; CDR3nt: TGCGCCAGCAGTCCGGGACCTAAAGCTTTCTTT; CDR3aa: CASSPGPKAFF
d_gene: TRBD2; j_gene: TRBJ2-3; len: 15; v_gene: TRBV10-3; abundance: -; CDR3nt: TGTGCCATCAGTGGAGGGTCGACTAGCGCAGATACGCAGTATTTT; CDR3aa: CAISGGSTSADTQYF
d_gene: -; j_gene: TRBJ1-2; len: 12; v_gene: TRBV2; abundance: -; CDR3nt: TGTGCCAGCAGTCCCAGTGTCTATGGCTACACCTTC; CDR3aa: CASSPSVYGYTF
d_gene: TRBD2; j_gene: TRBJ2-3; len: 15; v_gene: TRBV20-1; abundance: -; CDR3nt: TGCAGTGCTAGGGAAGGGGCGGGAGGCACAGATACGCAGTATTTT; CDR3aa: CSAREGAGGTDTQYF
d_gene: -; j_gene: TRBJ2-3; len: 14; v_gene: TRBV19; abundance: few; CDR3nt: TGTGCCAGTAGTATAGGGGAGAACTGGGTGGCGCAGTATTTT; CDR3aa: CASSIGENWVAQYF
d_gene: TRBD1; j_gene: TRBJ2-3; len: 14; v_gene: TRBV29-1; abundance: many; CDR3nt: TGCAGCGGGGCAAGACAGGGGTACACAGATACGCAGTATTTT; CDR3aa: CSGARQGYTDTQYF
d_gene: -; j_gene: TRBJ1-2; len: 15; v_gene: TRBV10-3; abundance: -; CDR3nt: TGTGCCATCAGTGATACACTCCTTCAAGACTATGGCTACACCTTC; CDR3aa: CAISDTLLQDYGYTF
d_gene: -; j_gene: TRBJ2-3; len: 15; v_gene: TRBV7-2; abundance: many; CDR3nt: TGTGCCAGCAGCTTATTTTATCCTGGCACAGATACGCAGTATTTT; CDR3aa: CASSLFYPGTDTQYF
d_gene: -; j_gene: TRBJ1-3; len: 15; v_gene: TRBV4-2; abundance: -; CDR3nt: TGTGCCAGCAGCCAAGATTGGAGCTCTGGAAACACCATATATTTT; CDR3aa: CASSQDWSSGNTIYF
d_gene: TRBD2; j_gene: TRBJ2-1; len: 15; v_gene: TRBV27; abundance: few; CDR3nt: TGTGCCAGCAGTTTAGGTAGCGGGGGGATCAATGAGCAGTTCTTC; CDR3aa: CASSLGSGGINEQFF
d_gene: -; j_gene: TRBJ1-1; len: 12; v_gene: TRBV24-1; abundance: -; CDR3nt: TGTGCCACCAGCGGGGGGAACACTGAAGCTTTCTTT; CDR3aa: CATSGGNTEAFF
d_gene: TRBD1; j_gene: TRBJ2-1; len: 18; v_gene: TRBV5-4; abundance: many; CDR3nt: TGTGCCAGCAGCTCCCGGGACAGGGGCCCGCAATTAGACAATGAGCAGTTCTTC; CDR3aa: CASSSRDRGPQLDNEQFF
d_gene: -; j_gene: TRBJ1-5; len: 16; v_gene: TRBV20-1; abundance: few; CDR3nt: TGCAGTGCACTCGGCAGGGGCCTTTATAGCAATCAGCCCCAGCATTTT; CDR3aa: CSALGRGLYSNQPQHF
d_gene: -; j_gene: TRBJ2-3; len: 15; v_gene: TRBV25-1; abundance: -; CDR3nt: TGTGCCAGCAGTGAATATAAGGGAAGCACAGATACGCAGTATTTT; CDR3aa: CASSEYKGSTDTQYF
d_gene: -; j_gene: TRBJ1-4; len: 15; v_gene: TRBV7-9; abundance: -; CDR3nt: TGTGCCAGCAGCGTTGAGGGGTTTACTAATGAAAAACTGTTTTTT; CDR3aa: CASSVEGFTNEKLFF
d_gene: TRBD1; j_gene: TRBJ1-3; len: 17; v_gene: TRBV5-1; abundance: -; CDR3nt: TGCGCCAGCAGCTTAACCGGGACAGCGACCTCTGGAAACACCATATATTTT; CDR3aa: CASSLTGTATSGNTIYF